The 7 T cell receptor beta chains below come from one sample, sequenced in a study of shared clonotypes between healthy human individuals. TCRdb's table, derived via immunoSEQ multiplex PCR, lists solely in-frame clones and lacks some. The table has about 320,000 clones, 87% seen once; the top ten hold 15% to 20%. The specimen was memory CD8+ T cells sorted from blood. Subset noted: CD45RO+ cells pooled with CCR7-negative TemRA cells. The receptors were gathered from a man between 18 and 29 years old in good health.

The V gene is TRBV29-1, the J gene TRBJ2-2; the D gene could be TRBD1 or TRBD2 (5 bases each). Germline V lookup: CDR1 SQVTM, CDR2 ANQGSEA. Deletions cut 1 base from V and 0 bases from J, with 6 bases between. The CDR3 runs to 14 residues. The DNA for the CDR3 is TGCAGCGTTGAAGGGGGGTCGAACACCGGGGAGCTGTTTTTT. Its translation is CSVEGGSNTGELFF.

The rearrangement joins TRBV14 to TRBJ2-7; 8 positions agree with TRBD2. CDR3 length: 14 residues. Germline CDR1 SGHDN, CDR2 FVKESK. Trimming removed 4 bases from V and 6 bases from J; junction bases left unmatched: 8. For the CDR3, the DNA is TGTGCCAGCAGCCTAGGGACTAGTCACAGCGAGCAGTACTTC. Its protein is CASSLGTSHSEQYF.

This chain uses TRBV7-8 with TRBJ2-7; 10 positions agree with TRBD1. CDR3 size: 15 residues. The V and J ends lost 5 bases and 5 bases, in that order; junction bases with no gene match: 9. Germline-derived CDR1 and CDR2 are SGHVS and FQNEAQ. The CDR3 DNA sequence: TGTGCCAGCAGCCCACGACAGGGGGCGTCCCACGAGCAGTACTTC. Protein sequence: CASSPRQGASHEQYF.

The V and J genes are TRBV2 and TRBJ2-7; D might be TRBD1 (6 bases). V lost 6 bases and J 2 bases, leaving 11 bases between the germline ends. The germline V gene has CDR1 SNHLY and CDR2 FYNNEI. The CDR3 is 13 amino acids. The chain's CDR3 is CASRQGFTYEQYF. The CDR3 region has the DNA TGTGCCAGCAGACAGGGTTTCACCTACGAGCAGTACTTC.

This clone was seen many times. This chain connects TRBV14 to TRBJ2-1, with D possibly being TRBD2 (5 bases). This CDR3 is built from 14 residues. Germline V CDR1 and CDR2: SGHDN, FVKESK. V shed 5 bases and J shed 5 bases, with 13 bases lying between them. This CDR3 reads CASSSPGRNNEQFF. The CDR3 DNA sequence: TGTGCCAGCAGCTCCCCGGGGAGAAACAATGAGCAGTTCTTC.

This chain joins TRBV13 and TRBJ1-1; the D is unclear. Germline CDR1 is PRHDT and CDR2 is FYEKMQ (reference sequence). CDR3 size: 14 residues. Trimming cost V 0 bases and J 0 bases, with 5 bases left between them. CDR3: CASSLGPMNTEAFF. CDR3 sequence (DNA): TGTGCCAGCAGCTTAGGGCCGATGAACACTGAAGCTTTCTTT.

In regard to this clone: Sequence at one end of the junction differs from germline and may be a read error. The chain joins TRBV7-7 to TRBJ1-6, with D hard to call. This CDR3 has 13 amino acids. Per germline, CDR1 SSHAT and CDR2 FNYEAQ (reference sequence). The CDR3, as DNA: TGTGCTAGCAGCTTGGGCGGCTCTTCACCCCTCCACTTT. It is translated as CASSLGGSSPLHF.